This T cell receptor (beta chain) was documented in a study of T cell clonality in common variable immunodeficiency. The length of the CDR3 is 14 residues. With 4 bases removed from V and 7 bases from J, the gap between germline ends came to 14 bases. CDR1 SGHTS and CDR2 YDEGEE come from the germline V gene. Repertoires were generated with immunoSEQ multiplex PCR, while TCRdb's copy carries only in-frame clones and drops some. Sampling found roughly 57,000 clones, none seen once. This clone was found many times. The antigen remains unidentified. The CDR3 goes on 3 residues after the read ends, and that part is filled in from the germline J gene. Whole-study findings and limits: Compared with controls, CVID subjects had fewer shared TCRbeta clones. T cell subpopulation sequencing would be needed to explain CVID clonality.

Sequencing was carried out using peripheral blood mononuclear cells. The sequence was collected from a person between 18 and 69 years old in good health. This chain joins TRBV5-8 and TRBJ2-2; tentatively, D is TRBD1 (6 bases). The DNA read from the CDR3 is TGTGCCAGCAGCCCCGGGGACATTAACGGGGAG. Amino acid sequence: CASSPGDINGE. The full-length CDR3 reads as CASSPGDINGELFF.